Following are 25 T cell receptor beta chains from one sample sequenced in a study of cytomegalovirus exposure and HLA in healthy donors (dated by TCRdb to about 2017). Receptor libraries were prepared by the immunoSEQ multiplex PCR assay. A mixture of 60 forward primers for TCR Vbeta segments and 13 reverse primers for TCR Jbeta segments was used in the multiplex PCR. TCRdb stores this immuneACCESS table with in-frame sequences only. Part of the clones is absent; in the studies checked, under half of the shortfall reflects unresolved V genes, and no reason is known for the rest. Across this sample there are roughly 130,000 clones, with over 75% seen only once. Together, the top ten hold 1.8% of the sample. The material sequenced was PBMCs. These receptors all stem from a man aged 40-50 years in good health and CMV-seronegative.

In this sample, this clone turned up a few times. The rearrangement uses TRBV4-1 and TRBJ2-5; D is uncertain. CDR1 is MGHRA, CDR2 YSYEKL, per germline. V shed 4 bases and J shed 2 bases, with 14 bases lying between them. The CDR3 loop spans 15 amino acids. CDR3 amino acids: CASSPRDGRQETQYF. CDR3 nucleotide sequence: TGCGCCAGCAGCCCGAGAGATGGTAGACAAGAGACCCAGTACTTC.

The chain joins TRBV28 to TRBJ2-1; D remains ambiguous. Germline loops: CDR1 MDHEN, CDR2 SYDVKM. The ends were cut back, 1 base at V and 4 bases at J, with 5 bases in the middle. The CDR3 has 13 residues. The CDR3 coding sequence is TGTGCCAGCAGTTTATCTACGTACAATGAGCAGTTCTTC. Amino acids: CASSLSTYNEQFF.

The chain recombines TRBV2 with TRBJ1-1, with a tentative D call TRBD1 (5 bases). Trimming pared 5 bases from V and 5 bases from J, leaving 15 bases between. The germline V gene has CDR1 SNHLY and CDR2 FYNNEI. The CDR3 extends over 14 amino acids. CDR3 sequence (DNA): TGTGCCAGCAGTCCCGAAGGGGTAGGGACTGAAGCTTTCTTT. The encoded protein is CASSPEGVGTEAFF.

The chain combines TRBV7-9 with TRBJ2-5, with D tentatively TRBD2 (5 bases). CDR1 is SEHNR and CDR2 is FQNEAQ in the germline V gene (reference sequence). The CDR3 has 14 amino acids. The V end was cut by 1 base, the J end by 5 bases, with 11 bases between. CDR3 nucleotides: TGTGCCAGCAGCTTAGAGTTAGCGTCCGAGACCCAGTACTTC. It is translated as CASSLELASETQYF. Based on the CDR3 plus reference TRBV7-9 and TRBJ2-5, the full variable domain is DTGVSQNPRHKITKRGQNVTFRCDPISEHNRLYWYRQTLGQGPEFLTYFQNEAQLEKSRLLSDRFSAERPKGSFSTLEIQRTEQGDSAMYLCASSLELASETQYFGPGTRLLVL.

The chain joins TRBV28 to TRBJ2-5; TRBD2 matches at 13 bases. The CDR3 length is 17 residues. Germline trimming cut 3 bases from V and 5 bases from J; bases unmatched to any gene: 9. Per the germline V gene, CDR1 is MDHEN and CDR2 is SYDVKM. The CDR3 nucleotides read TGTGCCAGCAGTTTCTCTAGACTAGCGGGAGGTTGGGAGACCCAGTACTTC. Its translation is CASSFSRLAGGWETQYF.

This clone was counted once. This chain links TRBV11-3 with TRBJ2-3, with D maybe TRBD2 (5 bases). This CDR3 has 14 residues. V dropped 5 bases and J dropped 3 bases, with 12 bases sitting between them. Germline CDR1 and CDR2: SGHNT and YENEEA. The CDR3 DNA is TGTGCCAGCAGCCAGACATGGGAGACAGATACGCAGTATTTT. Amino acid sequence: CASSQTWETDTQYF.

Here the CDR3 reads CASSQGLGHSYEQYF. The CDR3 DNA follows: TGCGCCAGCAGCCAAGGTTTGGGACATTCCTACGAGCAGTACTTC. This chain uses TRBV4-1 with TRBJ2-5; the D gene is possibly TRBD1 (6 bases). The end of the DNA is better explained by TRBJ2-7, so the J call may be wrong. CDR1 and CDR2 from the germline V gene are MGHRA and YSYEKL. The CDR3 loop spans 15 amino acids.

The chain uses TRBV5-1 and TRBJ1-2; 11 bases line up with TRBD1. Germline CDR1 and CDR2: SGHRS and YFSETQ. The ends lost 3 bases at V and 1 base at J; junction bases unmatched: 8. CDR3 length: 17 residues. CDR3 sequence reads: CASSWNPGQGDNYGYTF. CDR3 DNA sequence: TGCGCCAGCAGCTGGAATCCGGGACAGGGGGATAACTATGGCTACACCTTC.

This chain connects TRBV13 to TRBJ2-7; 16 bases are a match to TRBD2. CDR1 is PRHDT, CDR2 FYEKMQ, per germline (reference sequence). This CDR3 comprises 16 residues. After removal of 5 bases from V and 3 bases from J, the junction contained 4 bases not matched to a gene. The CDR3 coding sequence is TGTGCCAGCAGCGAAGGGACTAGCGGGGGGGGCTACGAGCAGTACTTC. Translation: CASSEGTSGGGYEQYF.

As DNA, the CDR3 is TGTGCCAGCAGCGTACGCGGGACCGGCACAGATACGCAGTATTTT. It specifies CASSVRGTGTDTQYF. This rearrangement joins TRBV9 to TRBJ2-3, with D possibly being TRBD2 (6 bases). Trimming cost V 1 base and J 1 base, with 10 bases left between them. This CDR3 comprises 15 residues. Germline V gene lookup returns CDR1 SGDLS and CDR2 YYNGEE. The full variable domain, with the rest looked up from reference TRBV9 and TRBJ2-3, is DSGVTQTPKHLITATGQRVTLRCSPRSGDLSVYWYQQSLDQGLQFLIQYYNGEERAKGNILERFSAQQFPDLHSELNLSSLELGDSALYFCASSVRGTGTDTQYFGPGTRLTVL.

The chain recombines TRBV27 with TRBJ2-1; 10 bases agree with TRBD1. After removal of 5 bases from V and 2 bases from J, the junction contained 6 bases not matched to a gene. Germline V gives CDR1 MNHEY, CDR2 SMNVEV (reference sequence). The CDR3 is 16 amino acids. The CDR3 loop reads CASSSTGTGAYNEQFF. For the CDR3, the DNA is TGTGCCAGCAGTAGCACCGGGACAGGGGCCTACAATGAGCAGTTCTTC.

The V call is TRBV2, the J call TRBJ2-4, with TRBD2 identical over 11 bases. V lost 9 bases to trimming and J lost 7 bases; unmatched junction nucleotides: 8. The CDR3 is made up of 14 amino acids. In germline, CDR1 is SNHLY, CDR2 FYNNEI. CDR3 sequence reads: CARATSGTANIQYF. As DNA, the CDR3 is TGTGCCAGGGCGACTAGCGGGACTGCTAACATTCAGTACTTC.

The chain is built from TRBV27 and TRBJ2-3; D remains unclear. CDR1 is MNHEY, CDR2 SMNVEV, per germline (reference sequence). Deletions cut 3 bases from V and 6 bases from J, with 10 bases between. This CDR3 contains 13 residues. CDR3 in amino acids: CASSFPPLDTQYF. The CDR3 region has the DNA TGTGCCAGCAGTTTTCCCCCCCTGGATACGCAGTATTTT.

A word on this clone: A read error may account for a junction end that differs from germline. The CDR3 here is CVSSQAGTGTHEQYF. Written as DNA, the CDR3 is TGCGTCAGCAGCCAAGCCGGGACAGGGACCCACGAGCAGTACTTC. The chain uses TRBV4-1 and TRBJ2-7; 9 bases fit TRBD1. This CDR3 region has 15 residues. Germline V gene data show CDR1 as MGHRA and CDR2 as YSYEKL.

The chain joins TRBV5-1 to TRBJ2-3; D perhaps matches TRBD2 (6 bases). Germline CDR1 is SGHRS and CDR2 is YFSETQ. This CDR3 is 14 amino acids long. Trimming removed 2 bases at V and 0 bases at J, with 7 bases between. In DNA, the CDR3 is TGCGCCAGCAGCTTTCGGGAGAGCACAGATACGCAGTATTTT. Its translation is CASSFRESTDTQYF.

This clone was picked up a small number of times. The chain is built from TRBV25-1 and TRBJ1-2; TRBD1 matches at 8 bases. CDR1 and CDR2 (germline): MGHDK, SYGVNS. The CDR3 covers 15 residues. J lost 8 bases, V lost 1 base, and 9 bases had no gene match. The CDR3 DNA sequence: TGTGCCAGCAGTGAATTGGCAGGGGGCGAGGTGGGCTACACCTTC. Its protein product is CASSELAGGEVGYTF.

The rearrangement joins TRBV4-3 to TRBJ2-2; no clear D. V lost 0 bases, J lost 7 bases, and 3 bases lay in between. The CDR3 is 12 residues long. Germline CDR1 and CDR2: LGHNA and YSLEER. The CDR3 nucleotides are TGCGCCAGCAGCCAAGATAACGGGGAGCTGTTTTTT. Amino acids: CASSQDNGELFF.

V and J are TRBV7-9 and TRBJ2-2; D not resolved. V lost 4 bases and J 6 bases, leaving 15 bases between the germline ends. The germline gives CDR1 SEHNR, CDR2 FQNEAQ (reference sequence). The CDR3 consists of 15 residues. CDR3 residues: CASSSAPGVSGELFF. CDR3 bases: TGTGCCAGCAGCTCCGCCCCGGGTGTTTCCGGGGAGCTGTTTTTT.

The V gene is TRBV11-2, the J gene TRBJ2-7, with D possibly being TRBD1 (5 bases). This CDR3 has 15 residues. V was pared by 0 bases and J by 2 bases, with 11 bases between. Germline loops: CDR1 SGHAT, CDR2 FQNNGV. The CDR3, as DNA: TGTGCCAGCAGCTTAGACAGGGCTACCCCCTACGAGCAGTACTTC. Residues: CASSLDRATPYEQYF. Together with reference TRBV11-2 and TRBJ2-7, the CDR3 gives the full variable domain: EAGVAQSPRYKIIEKRQSVAFWCNPISGHATLYWYQQILGQGPKLLIQFQNNGVVDDSQLPKDRFSAERLKGVDSTLKIQPAKLEDSAVYLCASSLDRATPYEQYFGPGTRLTVT.

This clone was seen a few times. This chain joins TRBV6-5 and TRBJ2-7, with 8 nucleotides matching TRBD2. V trimming: 2 bases; J trimming: 5 bases; junction bases outside the gene matches: 8. The length of the CDR3 is 15 residues. The germline V gene has CDR1 MNHEY and CDR2 SVGAGI. CDR3 sequence: CASSYQSGSSDEQYF. DNA for the CDR3: TGTGCCAGCAGTTACCAAAGCGGGAGTAGCGACGAGCAGTACTTC.

This clone was observed a few times. The chain carries TRBV19 and TRBJ1-5, with 7 bases fitting TRBD1. J lost 2 bases, V lost 5 bases, and 6 bases had no gene match. Per the germline V gene, CDR1 is LNHDA and CDR2 is SQIVND (reference sequence). This CDR3 contains 15 residues. In DNA form, the CDR3 reads TGTGCCAGTAGTGCCACAGGGGATCGCAATCAGCCCCAGCATTTT. Translation: CASSATGDRNQPQHF.

This chain links TRBV28 with TRBJ1-3; 7 nucleotides line up with TRBD1. This CDR3 comprises 13 residues. V dropped 5 bases and J dropped 6; count of bases not matched to a gene: 4. In germline, CDR1 is MDHEN, CDR2 SYDVKM. CDR3 nucleotide sequence: TGTGCCAGCAGTCCGGGACAGATAAACACCATATATTTT. This encodes CASSPGQINTIYF.

This rearrangement joins TRBV7-8 to TRBJ2-5; no definite D call. The CDR3 length is 16 residues. Germline V lookup: CDR1 SGHVS, CDR2 FQNEAQ. V lost 4 bases and J 3 bases, leaving 18 bases between the germline ends. CDR3: CASSSLLTLSEETQYF. As DNA, the CDR3 is TGTGCCAGCAGCTCGCTCCTGACTCTTAGTGAAGAGACCCAGTACTTC.

The V gene is TRBV9, the J gene TRBJ1-2; 10 nucleotides align to TRBD1. V lost 3 bases to trimming and J lost 7 bases; unmatched junction nucleotides: 15. The germline V gene encodes CDR1 SGDLS and CDR2 YYNGEE. This CDR3 contains 17 residues. The CDR3, as DNA: TGTGCCAGCAGCGGACCGGGACAGGGGATTGTTGCGAGTGGCTACACCTTC. It translates to CASSGPGQGIVASGYTF.

V is TRBV4-2 and J is TRBJ1-6; D ambiguous. V was trimmed by 1 base and J by 6 bases, leaving 4 bases between them. From germline, CDR1 is LGHNA and CDR2 YNFKEQ. The CDR3 runs to 13 residues. Here the CDR3 reads CASSQGGNSPLHF. The CDR3 DNA sequence: TGTGCCAGCAGCCAAGGCGGTAATTCACCCCTCCACTTT.